This T cell receptor beta chain is drawn from a study of technical replicates of blood from a handful of donors. Here immunoSEQ multiplex PCR was the method, and the copy in TCRdb shows in-frame clones only, minus some. Among about 14,000 clones, 80% to 90% were seen once, and the ten largest hold 12%. V was shortened by 0 bases and J by 3 bases, with 11 bases between the two germline ends. Germline CDR1 reads MNHEY; CDR2 reads SVGAGI. The CDR3 consists of 16 residues. The material sequenced was PBMCs. The genes are TRBV6-5 and TRBJ2-2; maybe TRBD2 (6 bases). The TCR originated in a human donor in good health. CDR3 sequence reads: CASSYSGGKYTGELFF. The CDR3 DNA is TGTGCCAGCAGTTACTCGGGCGGGAAGTACACCGGGGAGCTGTTTTTT.